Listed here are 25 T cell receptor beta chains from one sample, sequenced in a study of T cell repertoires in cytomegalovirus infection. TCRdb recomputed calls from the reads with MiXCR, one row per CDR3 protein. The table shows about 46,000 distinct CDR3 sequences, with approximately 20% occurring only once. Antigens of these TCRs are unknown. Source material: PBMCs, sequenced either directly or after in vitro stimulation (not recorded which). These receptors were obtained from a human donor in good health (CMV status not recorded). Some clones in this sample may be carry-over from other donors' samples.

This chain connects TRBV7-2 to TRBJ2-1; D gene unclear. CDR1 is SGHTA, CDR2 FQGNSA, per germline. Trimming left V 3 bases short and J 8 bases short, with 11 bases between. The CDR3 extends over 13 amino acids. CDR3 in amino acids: CASSFAALYEQFF. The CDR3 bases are TGTGCCAGCAGCTTCGCGGCACTCTATGAGCAGTTCTTC.

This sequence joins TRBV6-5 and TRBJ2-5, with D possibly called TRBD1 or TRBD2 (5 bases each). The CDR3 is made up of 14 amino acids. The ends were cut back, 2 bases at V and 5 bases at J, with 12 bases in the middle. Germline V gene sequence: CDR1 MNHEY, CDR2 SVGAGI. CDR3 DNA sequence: TGTGCCAGCAGTTACCCAGGGTCGGGGGAGACCCAGTACTTC. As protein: CASSYPGSGETQYF.

DNA for the CDR3: TGCAGCGTTGAAACTGGGGCCAACGTCCTGACTTTC. Amino acids: CSVETGANVLTF. The rearrangement uses TRBV29-1 and TRBJ2-6, with unresolved D. The germline gives CDR1 SQVTM, CDR2 ANQGSEA. The CDR3 spans 12 residues. Trimming left V 2 bases short and J 2 bases short, with 1 base between.

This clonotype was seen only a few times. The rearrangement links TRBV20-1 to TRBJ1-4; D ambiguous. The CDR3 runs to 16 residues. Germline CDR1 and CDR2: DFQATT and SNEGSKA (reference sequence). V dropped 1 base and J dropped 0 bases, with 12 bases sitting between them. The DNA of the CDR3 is TGCAGTGCTAGAGGACTGAAGTATGCAACTAATGAAAAACTGTTTTTT. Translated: CSARGLKYATNEKLFF.

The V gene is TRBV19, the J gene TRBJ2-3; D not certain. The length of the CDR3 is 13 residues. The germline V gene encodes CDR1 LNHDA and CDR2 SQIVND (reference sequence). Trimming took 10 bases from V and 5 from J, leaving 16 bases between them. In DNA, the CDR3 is TGTGCCATATCGTATGTGGTTGGAGATACGCAGTATTTT. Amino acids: CAISYVVGDTQYF. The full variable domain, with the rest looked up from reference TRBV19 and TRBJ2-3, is DGGITQSPKYLFRKEGQNVTLSCEQNLNHDAMYWYRQDPGQGLRLIYYSQIVNDFQKGDIAEGYSVSREKKESFPLTVTSAQKNPTAFYLCAISYVVGDTQYFGPGTRLTVL.

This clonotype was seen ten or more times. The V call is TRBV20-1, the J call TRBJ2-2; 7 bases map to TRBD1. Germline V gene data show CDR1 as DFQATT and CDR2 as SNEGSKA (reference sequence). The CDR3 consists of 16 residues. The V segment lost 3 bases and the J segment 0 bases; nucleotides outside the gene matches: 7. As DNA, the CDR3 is TGCAGTGCTAGGGGTGGGACAGCCTCGAACACCGGGGAGCTGTTTTTT. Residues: CSARGGTASNTGELFF.

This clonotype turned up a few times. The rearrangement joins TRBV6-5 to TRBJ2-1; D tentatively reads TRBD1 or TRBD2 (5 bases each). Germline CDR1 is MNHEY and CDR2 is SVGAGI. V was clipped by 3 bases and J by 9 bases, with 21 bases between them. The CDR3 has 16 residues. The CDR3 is CASSYLRAHPGSEQFF. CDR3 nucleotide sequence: TGTGCCAGCAGTTATCTCCGGGCCCACCCAGGGAGTGAGCAGTTCTTC.

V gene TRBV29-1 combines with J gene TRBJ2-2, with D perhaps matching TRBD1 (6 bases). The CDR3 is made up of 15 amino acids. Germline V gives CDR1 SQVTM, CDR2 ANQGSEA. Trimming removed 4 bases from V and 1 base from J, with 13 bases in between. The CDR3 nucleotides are TGCAGCGTTGTTTCGGGACACCTGAACACCGGGGAGCTGTTTTTT. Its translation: CSVVSGHLNTGELFF.

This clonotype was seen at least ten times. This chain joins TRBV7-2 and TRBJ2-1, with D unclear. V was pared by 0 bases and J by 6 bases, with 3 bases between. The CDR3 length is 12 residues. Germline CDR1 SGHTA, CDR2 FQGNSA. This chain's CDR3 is CASSLAPNEQFF. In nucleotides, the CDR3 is TGTGCCAGCAGCTTAGCGCCCAATGAGCAGTTCTTC.

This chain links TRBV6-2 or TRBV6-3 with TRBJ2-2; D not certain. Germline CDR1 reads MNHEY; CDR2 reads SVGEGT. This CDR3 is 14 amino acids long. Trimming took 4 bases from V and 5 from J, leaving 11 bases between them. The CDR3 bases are TGTGCCAGCAGTTTGGAGAGGCCTACCGGGGAGCTGTTTTTT. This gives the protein CASSLERPTGELFF.

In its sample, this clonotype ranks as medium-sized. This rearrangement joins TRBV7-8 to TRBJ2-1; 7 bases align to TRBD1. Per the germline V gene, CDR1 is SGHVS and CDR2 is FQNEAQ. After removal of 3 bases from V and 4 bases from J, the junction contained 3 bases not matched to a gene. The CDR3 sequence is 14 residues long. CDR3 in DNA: TGTGCCAGCAGCTTCGGGACAGTATACAATGAGCAGTTCTTC. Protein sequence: CASSFGTVYNEQFF.

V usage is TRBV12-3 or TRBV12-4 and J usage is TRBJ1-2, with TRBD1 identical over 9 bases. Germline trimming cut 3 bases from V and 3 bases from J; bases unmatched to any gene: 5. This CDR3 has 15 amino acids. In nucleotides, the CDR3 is TGTGCCAGCAGTTTGGGGGACAGGGTACACTATGGCTACACCTTC. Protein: CASSLGDRVHYGYTF.

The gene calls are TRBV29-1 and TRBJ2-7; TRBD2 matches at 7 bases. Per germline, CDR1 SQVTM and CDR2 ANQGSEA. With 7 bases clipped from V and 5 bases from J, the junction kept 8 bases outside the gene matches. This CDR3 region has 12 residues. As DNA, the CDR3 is TGCAGCGGGTGGACTAGTCCAAACGAGCAGTACTTC. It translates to CSGWTSPNEQYF.

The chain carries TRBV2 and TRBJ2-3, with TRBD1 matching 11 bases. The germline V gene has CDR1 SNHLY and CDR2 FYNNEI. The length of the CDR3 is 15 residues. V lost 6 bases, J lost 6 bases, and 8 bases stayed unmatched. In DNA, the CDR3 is TGTGCCAGCAGCGGACAGGGGGCTGGTTGGGATACGCAGTATTTT. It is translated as CASSGQGAGWDTQYF. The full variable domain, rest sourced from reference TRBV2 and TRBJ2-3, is EPEVTQTPSHQVTQMGQEVILRCVPISNHLYFYWYRQILGQKVEFLVSFYNNEISEKSEIFDDQFSVERPDGSNFTLKIRSTKLEDSAMYFCASSGQGAGWDTQYFGPGTRLTVL.

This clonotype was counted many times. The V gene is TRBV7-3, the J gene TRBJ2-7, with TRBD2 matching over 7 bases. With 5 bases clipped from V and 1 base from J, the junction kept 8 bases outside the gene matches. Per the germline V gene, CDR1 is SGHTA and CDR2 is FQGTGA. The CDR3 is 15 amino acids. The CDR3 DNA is TGTGCCAGCAGCGCAGGGCGGGAGCGGTCCTACGAGCAGTACTTC. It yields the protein CASSAGRERSYEQYF.

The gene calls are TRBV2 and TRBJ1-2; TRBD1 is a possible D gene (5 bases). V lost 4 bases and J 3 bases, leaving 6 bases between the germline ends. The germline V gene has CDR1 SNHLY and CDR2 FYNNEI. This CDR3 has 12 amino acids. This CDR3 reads CASSVGHYGYTF. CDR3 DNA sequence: TGTGCCAGCAGTGTGGGACACTATGGCTACACCTTC.

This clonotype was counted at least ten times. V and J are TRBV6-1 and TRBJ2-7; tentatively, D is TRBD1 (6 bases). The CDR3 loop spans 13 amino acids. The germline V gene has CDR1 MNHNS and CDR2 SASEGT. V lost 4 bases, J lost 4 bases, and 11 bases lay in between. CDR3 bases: TGTGCCAGCAGTGCAGGGGCGCTTTACGAGCAGTACTTC. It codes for CASSAGALYEQYF.

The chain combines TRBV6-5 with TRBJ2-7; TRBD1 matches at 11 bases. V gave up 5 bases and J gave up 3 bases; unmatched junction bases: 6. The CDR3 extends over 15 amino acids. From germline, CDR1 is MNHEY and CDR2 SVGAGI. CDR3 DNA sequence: TGTGCCAGCAGTGGACCGGGACAGGGGGACTACGAGCAGTACTTC. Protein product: CASSGPGQGDYEQYF.

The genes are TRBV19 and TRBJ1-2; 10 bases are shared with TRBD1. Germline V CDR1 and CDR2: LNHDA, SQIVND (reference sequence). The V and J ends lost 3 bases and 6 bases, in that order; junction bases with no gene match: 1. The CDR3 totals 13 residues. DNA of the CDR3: TGTGCCAGTAGTATCGGGACAGGGGATGGCTACACCTTC. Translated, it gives CASSIGTGDGYTF. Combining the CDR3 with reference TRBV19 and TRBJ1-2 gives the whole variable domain DGGITQSPKYLFRKEGQNVTLSCEQNLNHDAMYWYRQDPGQGLRLIYYSQIVNDFQKGDIAEGYSVSREKKESFPLTVTSAQKNPTAFYLCASSIGTGDGYTFGSGTRLTVV.

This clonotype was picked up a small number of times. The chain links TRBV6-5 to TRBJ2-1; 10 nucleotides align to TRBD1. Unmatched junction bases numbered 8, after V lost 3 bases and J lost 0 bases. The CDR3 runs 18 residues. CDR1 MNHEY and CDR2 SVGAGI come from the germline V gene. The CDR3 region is CASSYDRGHPSSYNEQFF. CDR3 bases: TGTGCCAGCAGTTATGACAGGGGGCACCCCAGCTCCTACAATGAGCAGTTCTTC.

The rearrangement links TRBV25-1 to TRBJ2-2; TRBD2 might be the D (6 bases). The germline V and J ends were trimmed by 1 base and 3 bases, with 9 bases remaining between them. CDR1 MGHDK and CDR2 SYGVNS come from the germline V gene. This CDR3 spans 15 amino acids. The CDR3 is CASSEWAGYTGELFF. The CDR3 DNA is TGTGCCAGCAGTGAATGGGCGGGATACACCGGGGAGCTGTTTTTT.

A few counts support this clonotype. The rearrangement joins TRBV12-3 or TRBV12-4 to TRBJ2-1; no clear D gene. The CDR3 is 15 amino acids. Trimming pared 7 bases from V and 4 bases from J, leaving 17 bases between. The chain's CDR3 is CASNKQYLAYNEQFF. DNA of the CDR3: TGTGCCAGCAATAAACAGTATTTGGCTTACAATGAGCAGTTCTTC.

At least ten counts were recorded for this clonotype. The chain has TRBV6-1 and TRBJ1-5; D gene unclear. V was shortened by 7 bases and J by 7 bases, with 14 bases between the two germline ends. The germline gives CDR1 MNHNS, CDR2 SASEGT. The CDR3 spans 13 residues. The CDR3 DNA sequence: TGTGCCAGCATTGGGTTTCGTTTACAGCCCCAGCATTTT. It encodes CASIGFRLQPQHF.

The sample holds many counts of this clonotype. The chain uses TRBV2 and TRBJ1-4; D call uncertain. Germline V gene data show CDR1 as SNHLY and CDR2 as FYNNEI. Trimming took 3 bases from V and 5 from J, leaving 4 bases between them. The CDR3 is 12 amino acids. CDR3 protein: CASSDGNEKLFF. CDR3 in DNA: TGTGCCAGCAGTGACGGGAATGAAAAACTGTTTTTT. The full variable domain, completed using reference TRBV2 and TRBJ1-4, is EPEVTQTPSHQVTQMGQEVILRCVPISNHLYFYWYRQILGQKVEFLVSFYNNEISEKSEIFDDQFSVERPDGSNFTLKIRSTKLEDSAMYFCASSDGNEKLFFGSGTQLSVL.

CDR3 in DNA: TGCAGTGCCTCAGGGTTGGACTATGGCTACACCTTC. It is translated as CSASGLDYGYTF. This sequence joins TRBV20-1 and TRBJ1-2, with a possible D match to TRBD1 (5 bases). The CDR3 extends over 12 amino acids. Trimming pared 6 bases from V and 3 bases from J, leaving 11 bases between. Germline assignment: CDR1 DFQATT and CDR2 SNEGSKA (reference sequence).